The next 26 T cell receptor beta chains were all read from a single sample in a study of T cells after yellow fever vaccination. TCRdb redid the calling of the 5' RACE reads with MiXCR, one entry per CDR3 protein. This table has 450,000 to 600,000 distinct CDR3 sequences, 13% appearing once. The starting material was PBMCs, obtained on the day of the yellow fever booster vaccination. The receptors derive from a man under 40 who received the YFV17D yellow fever vaccine.

This clonotype was seen only a few times. The CDR3 reads CASSLVRDRTSRGEQYF. The CDR3, as DNA: TGTGCCAGCAGCTTAGTCCGGGACAGGACCTCCCGGGGGGAGCAGTACTTC. The chain links TRBV7-2 to TRBJ2-7; the match to TRBD1 covers 8 bases. Germline CDR1 and CDR2: SGHTA and FQGNSA. J gave up 7 bases and V 1 base, and 15 bases lay outside the gene matches. The CDR3 loop spans 17 amino acids.

There are a few counts of this clonotype. DNA for the CDR3: TGTGCCAGCAGCTTCGCTGAGGGGGCTGAAGCTTTCTTT. Protein sequence: CASSFAEGAEAFF. The V and J genes are TRBV7-6 and TRBJ1-1, with TRBD1 as a possible D gene (6 bases). The CDR3 loop spans 13 amino acids. Germline V gene lookup returns CDR1 SGHVS and CDR2 FNYEAQ. Trimming pared 3 bases from V and 6 bases from J, leaving 11 bases between.

This clonotype was detected a few times. The V call is TRBV20-1, the J call TRBJ1-4; 8 bases fit TRBD1. In germline, CDR1 is DFQATT, CDR2 SNEGSKA (reference sequence). V trimming: 0 bases; J trimming: 3 bases; junction bases outside the gene matches: 9. CDR3 length equals 17 residues. This CDR3 reads CSAREPPPGQANEKLFF. CDR3 coding DNA: TGCAGTGCTAGAGAACCCCCCCCGGGACAGGCTAATGAAAAACTGTTTTTT.

The gene calls are TRBV10-1 and TRBJ2-7; TRBD2 aligns across 10 bases. Germline CDR1 WNHNN, CDR2 SYGVQD (reference sequence). The V gene end was trimmed by 11 bases and the J gene end by 3 bases; junction bases not matched to a gene: 19. The CDR3 consists of 17 residues. In DNA, the CDR3 is TGCGCCGGCGAGCGGGAGGGACTCTGTCGTTCAATCTACGAGCAGTACTTC. It encodes CAGEREGLCRSIYEQYF.

The genes are TRBV27 and TRBJ2-6, with D perhaps matching TRBD2 (5 bases). Germline CDR1 is MNHEY and CDR2 is SMNVEV (reference sequence). V gave up 6 bases and J gave up 0 bases, with 15 bases separating them. The CDR3 length is 17 residues. The CDR3 is CASSSPGMSSGANVLTF. The CDR3, as DNA: TGTGCCAGCAGCTCGCCCGGGATGAGCTCTGGGGCCAACGTCCTGACTTTC.

This CDR3 is CASSLVQHGTSGEQYF. CDR3 sequence (DNA): TGTGCCAGCAGCTTAGTTCAACACGGGACGTCGGGCGAGCAGTACTTC. The chain recombines TRBV11-2 with TRBJ2-7; D could derive from TRBD1 or TRBD2 (5 bases each). Germline-derived CDR1 and CDR2 are SGHAT and FQNNGV. The CDR3 extends over 16 amino acids. With 1 base removed from V and 6 bases from J, the gap between germline ends came to 19 bases.

This clonotype appeared a few times. In DNA, the CDR3 is TGTGCCAGCAGCTTAGCGCGCGTAGGGCGGGAGACCCAGTACTTC. It specifies CASSLARVGRETQYF. This chain uses TRBV7-9 with TRBJ2-5; D not certain. V lost 0 bases to trimming and J lost 5 bases, with 13 bases between them. The CDR3 loop spans 15 amino acids. Germline lookup yields CDR1 SEHNR and CDR2 FQNEAQ (reference sequence).

The chain is built from TRBV7-2 and TRBJ2-1; 11 nucleotides align to TRBD2. CDR1 is SGHTA and CDR2 is FQGNSA in the germline V gene. CDR3 length: 16 residues. Unmatched junction bases numbered 5, after V lost 0 bases and J lost 7 bases. CDR3 sequence reads: CASSLAVTSGMNEQFF. CDR3 in DNA: TGTGCCAGCAGCTTAGCGGTGACTAGCGGGATGAATGAGCAGTTCTTC.

This clonotype was detected a few times. The V and J genes are TRBV5-1 and TRBJ2-3; D may be TRBD1 (5 bases). This CDR3 is built from 15 residues. Between the trimmed V and J ends, which lost 1 base and 1 base, there was a span of 10 bases. Germline values: CDR1 SGHRS, CDR2 YFSETQ. The DNA for the CDR3 is TGCGCCAGCAGCTTGCAAAAAGGGGGCACAGATACGCAGTATTTT. Translated, it gives CASSLQKGGTDTQYF.

This clonotype showed up just a few times. The CDR3 DNA sequence: TGTGCCAGCTCAGCCCACTTCGAGCAGTACTTC. Its protein product is CASSAHFEQYF. The genes are TRBV12-3 or TRBV12-4 and TRBJ2-7; no clear D. Trimming left V 8 bases short and J 6 bases short, with 11 bases between. This CDR3 is 11 amino acids long.

The chain employs TRBV5-6 and TRBJ2-7, with 7 bases matching TRBD1. Per germline, CDR1 SGHDT and CDR2 YYEEEE. The CDR3 is made up of 15 amino acids. The V segment lost 2 bases and the J segment 2 bases; nucleotides outside the gene matches: 7. The CDR3 loop reads CASSFTGTAPYEQYF. The DNA for the CDR3 is TGTGCCAGCAGCTTTACCGGGACAGCCCCCTACGAGCAGTACTTC.

Remarks on this clonotype: Sequence at one end of the junction differs from germline and may be a read error. This rearrangement joins TRBV18 to TRBJ2-3; 8 bases line up with TRBD2. The CDR3 extends over 18 amino acids. Germline V gene sequence: CDR1 KGHSH, CDR2 LQKENI. The CDR3 region is CASTPPPRTSRMTDTQYF. The CDR3 nucleotides read TGTGCCAGCACACCACCCCCTAGGACTAGCAGGATGACAGATACGCAGTATTTT.

This clonotype was counted ten times or more. V is TRBV11-2 and J is TRBJ1-6; D gene ambiguous. CDR1 is SGHAT and CDR2 is FQNNGV in the germline V gene. This CDR3 spans 14 amino acids. The germline V and J ends were trimmed by 1 base and 3 bases, with 4 bases remaining between them. The CDR3 sequence: CASSLGNYNSPLHF. CDR3 nucleotide sequence: TGTGCCAGCAGCTTAGGGAACTATAATTCACCCCTCCACTTT.

The rearrangement uses TRBV29-1 and TRBJ1-2; the D gene is possibly TRBD1 (6 bases). This CDR3 comprises 13 residues. Trimming stripped 3 bases from V and 6 bases from J, with 14 bases between. CDR1 is SQVTM, CDR2 ANQGSEA, per germline. The CDR3 sequence is CSVEGTGDNGYTF. In DNA, the CDR3 is TGCAGCGTTGAGGGGACCGGGGACAATGGCTACACCTTC.

The DNA of the CDR3 is TGCGCCAGCAGCTTGGCCCAGTCCTCCTACAATGAGCAGTTCTTC. Protein: CASSLAQSSYNEQFF. The genes are TRBV5-1 and TRBJ2-1; D is undetermined. The CDR3 contains 15 residues. In germline, CDR1 is SGHRS, CDR2 YFSETQ. V lost 0 bases and J 0 bases, leaving 7 bases between the germline ends.

V and J are TRBV3-1 and TRBJ1-2, with D possibly TRBD1 on 5 matching bases. Trimming cost V 2 bases and J 6 bases, with 13 bases left between them. Per germline, CDR1 LGHDT and CDR2 YNNKEL (reference sequence). The length of the CDR3 is 14 residues. The CDR3 nucleotides are TGTGCCAGCAGCCAACGGGAAAGGGGTAATGGCTACACCTTC. This sequence encodes CASSQRERGNGYTF.

This clonotype was seen only a few times. This chain uses TRBV5-1 with TRBJ2-2; D may correspond to TRBD1 or TRBD2 (5 bases each). Germline loops: CDR1 SGHRS, CDR2 YFSETQ. CDR3 length: 13 amino acids. The V end lost 7 bases, the J end lost 5 bases, and 12 bases lay between the germline ends. The DNA for the CDR3 is TGCGCCAGCTCGGGGCAGAGAACCGGGGAGCTGTTTTTT. It codes for CASSGQRTGELFF. The whole variable domain, remainder taken from reference TRBV5-1 and TRBJ2-2, is KAGVTQTPRYLIKTRGQQVTLSCSPISGHRSVSWYQQTPGQGLQFLFEYFSETQRNKGNFPGRFSGRQFSNSRSEMNVSTLELGDSALYLCASSGQRTGELFFGEGSRLTVL.

The chain links TRBV7-2 to TRBJ2-7, with TRBD2 matching 7 bases. Trimming removed 0 bases from V and 2 bases from J; junction bases left unmatched: 4. Germline CDR1 and CDR2: SGHTA and FQGNSA. The CDR3 has 15 amino acids. For the CDR3, the DNA is TGTGCCAGCAGCTTAGCGGGAGGGCTTCCCTACGAGCAGTACTTC. Translating gives CASSLAGGLPYEQYF.

In this sample, this clonotype turned up a few times. The chain is built from TRBV7-2 and TRBJ2-3; D is unresolved. The CDR3 spans 15 residues. CDR1 and CDR2 from the germline V gene are SGHTA and FQGNSA. V was trimmed by 0 bases and J by 10 bases, leaving 17 bases between them. CDR3 sequence (DNA): TGTGCCAGCAGCTTAGCTCCGAACGTAGGAACACCGCAGTATTTT. This translates into CASSLAPNVGTPQYF.

This clonotype has a handful of counts. This rearrangement joins TRBV5-1 to TRBJ2-7; no reliable D call. Trimming took off 4 bases at V and 5 bases at J, with 13 bases between the two ends. This CDR3 has 13 amino acids. The germline V gene has CDR1 SGHRS and CDR2 YFSETQ. DNA for the CDR3: TGCGCCAGCAGCGCCTGGGTTGAGGACGAGCAGTACTTC. This codes for CASSAWVEDEQYF. The variable domain in full, with the rest retrieved from reference TRBV5-1 and TRBJ2-7, is KAGVTQTPRYLIKTRGQQVTLSCSPISGHRSVSWYQQTPGQGLQFLFEYFSETQRNKGNFPGRFSGRQFSNSRSEMNVSTLELGDSALYLCASSAWVEDEQYFGPGTRLTVT.

The chain joins TRBV5-5 to TRBJ2-1; D remains unclear. The V end lost 7 bases, the J end lost 8 bases, and 13 bases lay between the germline ends. Germline-derived CDR1 and CDR2 are SGHKS and YYEKEE (reference sequence). CDR3 length: 12 residues. The CDR3 DNA sequence: TGTGCCAGCGGATACACCGCTGATGAGCAGTTCTTC. It encodes CASGYTADEQFF.

J is TRBJ1-1 and V is TRBV4-2; possibly TRBD1 for D (6 bases). CDR3 size: 17 residues. The V and J ends lost 0 bases and 1 base respectively, with 15 bases between them. CDR1 is LGHNA and CDR2 is YNFKEQ in the germline V gene. In nucleotides, the CDR3 is TGTGCCAGCAGCCAAGATCGACAGGCCGATTGGAACACTGAAGCTTTCTTT. Translation: CASSQDRQADWNTEAFF.

V and J are TRBV12-3 or TRBV12-4 and TRBJ2-7, with 8 bases identical to TRBD2. CDR3 length: 14 residues. The junction had 10 bases not matched to a gene; V was cut back by 10 bases and J by 2 bases. The CDR3 sequence is CATRSDSGTYEQYF. CDR3 nucleotides: TGTGCCACCAGGTCGGATAGCGGGACCTACGAGCAGTACTTC.

In this sample, this clonotype turned up a few times. This chain uses TRBV18 with TRBJ2-1, with D tentatively TRBD2 (6 bases). Per germline, CDR1 KGHSH and CDR2 LQKENI. The CDR3 runs 18 residues. V dropped 3 bases and J dropped 7 bases, with 25 bases sitting between them. The CDR3 DNA is TGTGCCAGCTCACCCTACCAAGGTGGGCGGGAAGGGATGAATGAGCAGTTCTTC. Translated, it gives CASSPYQGGREGMNEQFF.

V usage is TRBV12-3 or TRBV12-4 and J usage is TRBJ2-2; D remains ambiguous. V dropped 3 bases and J dropped 11 bases, with 10 bases sitting between them. The CDR3 contains 12 residues. CDR3 protein: CASSFSSRELFF. CDR3 DNA: TGTGCCAGCAGTTTTAGCTCAAGAGAGCTGTTTTTT.

This clonotype has a count of ten or more. CDR3 residues: CASSLRGGPFSEQYF. CDR3 DNA: TGTGCCAGCAGCTTACGCGGCGGACCCTTCTCCGAGCAGTACTTC. This chain connects TRBV7-2 to TRBJ2-7; unclear D gene. Germline CDR1 is SGHTA and CDR2 is FQGNSA. V lost 2 bases and J 6 bases, leaving 17 bases between the germline ends. This CDR3 has 15 residues. Looking up the rest from reference TRBV7-2 and TRBJ2-7 gives the full variable domain: GAGVSQSPSNKVTEKGKDVELRCDPISGHTALYWYRQSLGQGLEFLIYFQGNSAPDKSGLPSDRFSAERTGGSVSTLTIQRTQQEDSAVYLCASSLRGGPFSEQYFGPGTRLTVT.